This T cell receptor beta chain was captured by sequencing in a study of blood T cell repertoires in COVID-19. Germline V gives CDR1 LGHNA, CDR2 YSLEER. This CDR3 is 14 amino acids long. With 0 bases removed from V and 5 bases from J, the gap between germline ends came to 11 bases. Using immunoSEQ multiplex PCR, the repertoire was profiled, and TCRdb retains in-frame clones only, with some absent. The table lists fewer than 90,000 clones, about 95% of them singletons. The V and J genes are TRBV4-3 and TRBJ2-7; D is uncertain. The sample was peripheral blood. This clonotype was obtained from a human donor with active COVID-19. The donor label of this sample is uncertain. The CDR3 DNA follows: TGCGCCAGCAGCCAAGATTTACAGCCCGACGAGCAGTACTTC. Translated, it gives CASSQDLQPDEQYF.